What follows are 16 T cell receptor beta chains derived from one specimen sequenced in a study of T cell changes during pregnancy in multiple sclerosis. Method: immunoSEQ multiplex PCR; TCRdb's copy keeps in-frame clones and lacks some. Found here are tens of thousands of clones, less than 95% of them singletons; the top ten hold roughly 2.2%. The sample here was peripheral blood, taken in the second trimester of pregnancy. Every receptor here comes from a female donor in good health, enrolled as a control in a pregnancy study.

This clone came up once. This chain links TRBV2 with TRBJ2-2; 10 bases match TRBD1. This CDR3 has 16 amino acids. CDR1 SNHLY and CDR2 FYNNEI come from the germline V gene. The V segment lost 6 bases and the J segment 7 bases; nucleotides outside the gene matches: 11. CDR3 in DNA: TGTGCCAGCAGCTTCGAGGGGACAGGGGTAAACGGGGAGCTGTTTTTT. Its translation is CASSFEGTGVNGELFF.

The chain is built from TRBV25-1 and TRBJ2-5, with a tentative D call TRBD1 (6 bases). The CDR3 runs to 15 residues. Germline V gives CDR1 MGHDK, CDR2 SYGVNS. V was trimmed by 2 bases and J by 3 bases, leaving 13 bases between them. The CDR3 loop is CASSEGGEEKETQYF. CDR3 nucleotides: TGTGCCAGCAGTGAAGGGGGCGAGGAAAAAGAGACCCAGTACTTC.

The chain employs TRBV2 and TRBJ2-5; TRBD2 agrees at 9 bases. Per the germline V gene, CDR1 is SNHLY and CDR2 is FYNNEI. CDR3 length: 14 amino acids. The V gene end was trimmed by 3 bases and the J gene end by 5 bases; junction bases not matched to a gene: 4. The CDR3 bases are TGTGCCAGCAGTGACCTAGCGGGAAAGGAGACCCAGTACTTC. It yields the protein CASSDLAGKETQYF. Variable domain in full (rest from reference TRBV2 and TRBJ2-5): EPEVTQTPSHQVTQMGQEVILRCVPISNHLYFYWYRQILGQKVEFLVSFYNNEISEKSEIFDDQFSVERPDGSNFTLKIRSTKLEDSAMYFCASSDLAGKETQYFGPGTRLLVL.

The chain joins TRBV7-9 to TRBJ2-2; 9 nucleotides line up with TRBD2. V trimming: 0 bases; J trimming: 5 bases; junction bases outside the gene matches: 4. The CDR3 runs 16 residues. CDR1 and CDR2 (germline): SEHNR, FQNEAQ (reference sequence). In DNA form, the CDR3 reads TGTGCCAGCAGCTTAGCGTTAGCGGGAGAGACCGGGGAGCTGTTTTTT. Its translation: CASSLALAGETGELFF.

The chain couples TRBV29-1 to TRBJ2-7; D not certain. There are 12 residues in the CDR3. Trimming cost V 4 bases and J 0 bases, with 7 bases left between them. In germline, CDR1 is SQVTM, CDR2 ANQGSEA. The chain's CDR3 is CSVAGNSYEQYF. In DNA form, the CDR3 reads TGCAGCGTTGCAGGCAACTCCTACGAGCAGTACTTC.

In DNA form, the CDR3 reads TGTGCCAGCAGCCCGGTGGGGAGCTCCTACAATGAGCAGTTCTTC. Amino acid sequence: CASSPVGSSYNEQFF. The genes are TRBV7-9 and TRBJ2-1; D perhaps matches TRBD2 (5 bases). The CDR3 is 15 amino acids. Looked up from germline, CDR1 is SEHNR and CDR2 is FQNEAQ (reference sequence). The V end was cut by 5 bases, the J end by 0 bases, with 11 bases between.

The V call is TRBV27, the J call TRBJ2-7; 7 positions agree with TRBD2. This CDR3 is built from 14 residues. CDR1 and CDR2 (germline): MNHEY, SMNVEV (reference sequence). V lost 2 bases and J lost 2; bases outside the gene matches: 3. The CDR3 spells CASSLAGEPYEQYF. In DNA form, the CDR3 reads TGTGCCAGCAGTTTAGCGGGAGAGCCCTACGAGCAGTACTTC.

The rearrangement joins TRBV28 to TRBJ1-5; a possible D gene is TRBD1 (6 bases). The CDR3 consists of 15 residues. The V gene lost 4 bases and the J gene lost 3 bases, with 13 bases spanning the gap. CDR1 MDHEN and CDR2 SYDVKM come from the germline V gene. The CDR3 region is CASSSRTAYNQPQHF. The CDR3 nucleotides are TGTGCCAGCAGTTCGCGGACAGCTTACAATCAGCCCCAGCATTTT.

The chain links TRBV19 to TRBJ1-1, with D unclear. Germline V gives CDR1 LNHDA, CDR2 SQIVND (reference sequence). V was pared by 3 bases and J by 7 bases, with 6 bases between. The CDR3 has 11 amino acids. CDR3 sequence reads: CASSIGREAFF. The CDR3 nucleotides are TGTGCCAGTAGTATCGGTCGTGAAGCTTTCTTT. Complete variable domain (other parts from reference TRBV19 and TRBJ1-1): DGGITQSPKYLFRKEGQNVTLSCEQNLNHDAMYWYRQDPGQGLRLIYYSQIVNDFQKGDIAEGYSVSREKKESFPLTVTSAQKNPTAFYLCASSIGREAFFGQGTRLTVV.

This clone was counted once. This sequence joins TRBV28 and TRBJ1-5; possible D gene TRBD1, 5 bases. Germline V gene sequence: CDR1 MDHEN, CDR2 SYDVKM. V lost 5 bases and J 4 bases, leaving 12 bases between the germline ends. This CDR3 has 14 amino acids. In nucleotides, the CDR3 is TGTGCCAGCAGTGGCGGGGACGGAAATCAGCCCCAGCATTTT. Translating it yields CASSGGDGNQPQHF.

The chain joins TRBV7-2 to TRBJ1-1; the D gene is possibly TRBD1 (5 bases). This CDR3 is built from 14 residues. Germline CDR1 SGHTA, CDR2 FQGNSA. V lost 5 bases and J lost 4, with 14 bases in between. The CDR3 region has the DNA TGTGCCAGCAGCCCTTTACAGGAACTCACTGAAGCTTTCTTT. Amino acids: CASSPLQELTEAFF.

The chain carries TRBV6-6 and TRBJ2-7; the D gene is possibly TRBD2 (5 bases). CDR3 size: 11 residues. Germline CDR1 is MNHNY and CDR2 is SVGAGI (reference sequence). Trimming removed 4 bases at V and 7 bases at J, with 8 bases between. The CDR3 region has the DNA TGTGCCAGCAGTTCGTCGGGGGAGCAGTACTTC. Protein sequence: CASSSSGEQYF.

The chain employs TRBV21-1 and TRBJ2-3; TRBD1, as called in the table, went unchecked against the DNA. TRBV21-1 is a recognized pseudogene. The CDR3 consists of 16 residues. The CDR3 sequence: CASSPCETGMTDTQYF. The CDR3 nucleotides are TGTGCCAGCAGCCCCTGTGAGACAGGGATGACAGATACGCAGTATTTT.

The CDR3 is CASSRLAGITDTQYF. The DNA of the CDR3 is TGCGCCAGCAGCAGGTTAGCGGGGATCACAGATACGCAGTATTTT. The chain uses TRBV4-1 and TRBJ2-3; 8 nucleotides line up with TRBD2. Unmatched junction bases numbered 6, after V lost 5 bases and J lost 2 bases. CDR1 is MGHRA, CDR2 YSYEKL, per germline. The CDR3 sequence is 15 residues long.

The rearrangement uses TRBV27 and TRBJ1-6, with TRBD1 matching 11 bases. Germline loops: CDR1 MNHEY, CDR2 SMNVEV (reference sequence). The CDR3 is made up of 16 amino acids. Germline trimming cut 1 base from V and 8 bases from J; bases unmatched to any gene: 4. The DNA for the CDR3 is TGTGCCAGCAGTTTATGGACAGGGGGCAAGGATTCACCCCTCCACTTT. Translated: CASSLWTGGKDSPLHF.

This clone turned up a few times. The chain is built from TRBV11-2 and TRBJ2-7, with D possibly being TRBD2 (5 bases). The germline gives CDR1 SGHAT, CDR2 FQNNGV. V shed 0 bases and J shed 3 bases, with 12 bases lying between them. The CDR3 spans 15 residues. The CDR3 region is CASSLDPSLHYEQYF. For the CDR3, the DNA is TGTGCCAGCAGCTTAGACCCTAGCCTGCACTACGAGCAGTACTTC.